These 18 T cell receptor beta chains originate from one sample sequenced in a study of neurological immune-mediated disorders. MiXCR, applied by TCRdb to the 5' RACE reads, yields one record per CDR3 protein. This table holds 64,000 or so distinct CDR3 sequences, 10% found once. Time point noted: longitudinal time-point 1 (baseline). The sample taken for sequencing was PBMCs. The source is a man aged 25-45 years in good health.

This clonotype was counted at least ten times. The V and J genes are TRBV24-1 and TRBJ1-1, with TRBD1 as a possible D gene (5 bases). Germline V gene sequence: CDR1 KGHDR, CDR2 SFDVKD. Deletions cut 2 bases from V and 3 bases from J, with 15 bases between. CDR3 size: 16 residues. CDR3 sequence: CATSDSRRGVDTEAFF. CDR3 DNA sequence: TGTGCCACCAGTGATTCAAGGCGGGGGGTGGACACTGAAGCTTTCTTT.

This clonotype was found many times. The chain links TRBV29-1 to TRBJ1-2, with unresolved D. The CDR3 has 12 residues. The germline gives CDR1 SQVTM, CDR2 ANQGSEA. Between the trimmed V and J ends, which lost 3 bases and 7 bases, there was a span of 12 bases. CDR3 nucleotide sequence: TGCAGCGTTGATCAGGATAACCGTGGCTACACCTTC. Translated: CSVDQDNRGYTF.

Ten or more counts support this clonotype. This CDR3 is CASSNTSSYNEQFF. The CDR3, as DNA: TGTGCCAGCTCGAACACGAGCTCCTACAATGAGCAGTTCTTC. The chain has TRBV18 and TRBJ2-1, with unresolved D. The V end lost 6 bases, the J end lost 0 bases, and 9 bases lay between the germline ends. The CDR3 is 14 residues long. Germline V CDR1 and CDR2: KGHSH, LQKENI. The full variable domain, rest sourced from reference TRBV18 and TRBJ2-1, is NAGVMQNPRHLVRRRGQEARLRCSPMKGHSHVYWYRQLPEEGLKFMVYLQKENIIDESGMPKERFSAEFPKEGPSILRIQQVVRGDSAAYFCASSNTSSYNEQFFGPGTRLTVL.

The sample holds many counts of this clonotype. The gene calls are TRBV12-3 or TRBV12-4 and TRBJ2-7; no reliable D call. CDR3 size: 13 residues. V lost 1 base and J 0 bases, leaving 4 bases between the germline ends. Here the CDR3 DNA reads TGTGCCAGCAGTTTAGGTCACTCCTACGAGCAGTACTTC. Encoded protein: CASSLGHSYEQYF.

This clonotype showed up just a few times. The CDR3 region is CSARVVINSNQPQHF. The CDR3 coding sequence is TGCAGTGCTAGAGTGGTCATTAATAGCAATCAGCCCCAGCATTTT. The gene calls are TRBV20-1 and TRBJ1-5, with D hard to call. There are 15 residues in the CDR3. Trimming left V 1 base short and J 0 bases short, with 10 bases between. CDR1 DFQATT and CDR2 SNEGSKA come from the germline V gene (reference sequence).

The genes are TRBV27 and TRBJ1-3; no reliable D call. Germline values: CDR1 MNHEY, CDR2 SMNVEV (reference sequence). CDR3 length: 16 amino acids. Trimming removed 0 bases from V and 5 bases from J, with 14 bases in between. As DNA, the CDR3 is TGTGCCAGCAGTTTATCGTGGGCAGACTGGCGAAACACCATATATTTT. Residues: CASSLSWADWRNTIYF.

This clonotype came up many times. CDR3: CASSLRRTSGSDGELFF. The CDR3 DNA sequence: TGCGCCAGCAGCCTACGCCGGACTAGCGGGAGTGACGGGGAGCTGTTTTTT. This chain joins TRBV4-1 and TRBJ2-2; the match to TRBD2 covers 13 bases. The germline CDR1 and CDR2 sequences are MGHRA and YSYEKL. J was trimmed by 7 bases and V by 4 bases; bases with no gene match: 9. This CDR3 contains 17 residues.

This clonotype was observed at least ten times. The rearrangement joins TRBV5-1 to TRBJ1-4; no clear D. CDR1 and CDR2 from the germline V gene are SGHRS and YFSETQ. V was shortened by 0 bases and J by 0 bases, with 9 bases between the two germline ends. This CDR3 comprises 16 residues. CDR3 nucleotide sequence: TGCGCCAGCAGCTTGGGGGGATCCGCAACTAATGAAAAACTGTTTTTT. Translated, it gives CASSLGGSATNEKLFF.

This clonotype was seen ten or more times. The chain has TRBV12-3 or TRBV12-4 and TRBJ2-7; perhaps TRBD2 as D (5 bases). This CDR3 contains 14 residues. The V gene lost 0 bases and the J gene lost 4 bases, with 10 bases spanning the gap. The CDR3 DNA is TGTGCCAGCAGTTTAGCGGGAGTCGGGTACGAGCAGTACTTC. It yields the protein CASSLAGVGYEQYF.

The table lists this clonotype with many counts. The chain has TRBV7-9 and TRBJ2-7, with 7 bases fitting TRBD2. J lost 0 bases, V lost 5 bases, and 7 bases had no gene match. In germline, CDR1 is SEHNR, CDR2 FQNEAQ (reference sequence). This CDR3 region has 15 residues. CDR3 protein: CASSARSGNSYEQYF. The CDR3 nucleotides read TGTGCCAGCAGCGCCAGGAGCGGGAACTCCTACGAGCAGTACTTC.

This clonotype was counted ten times or more. The rearrangement joins TRBV6-1 to TRBJ2-2; TRBD2 matches 16 bases. The CDR3 consists of 18 residues. Germline V gene lookup returns CDR1 MNHNS and CDR2 SASEGT. J was trimmed by 6 bases and V by 5 bases; bases with no gene match: 9. The CDR3 loop is CASSPGLAGGPVPGELFF. The CDR3 DNA reads as TGTGCCAGCAGTCCGGGACTAGCGGGAGGGCCGGTTCCCGGGGAGCTGTTTTTT.

This clonotype was detected many times. The chain links TRBV20-1 to TRBJ2-7; weak D call: TRBD2 (6 bases). Germline CDR1 DFQATT, CDR2 SNEGSKA (reference sequence). V lost 6 bases and J lost 2, with 14 bases in between. The CDR3 sequence is 13 residues long. CDR3 in amino acids: CSAPWGEPYEQYF. The DNA of the CDR3 is TGCAGTGCCCCTTGGGGGGAACCCTACGAGCAGTACTTC.

This clonotype was observed at least ten times. The chain has TRBV20-1 and TRBJ2-3, with 8 bases lining up with TRBD2. This CDR3 is built from 14 residues. J gave up 5 bases and V 6 bases, and 10 bases lay outside the gene matches. Germline CDR1 and CDR2: DFQATT and SNEGSKA (reference sequence). Written as DNA, the CDR3 is TGCAGTGCCCCCGTGGCGGGAGGCGAAGATACGCAGTATTTT. Translating gives CSAPVAGGEDTQYF.

This clonotype appeared many times. V is TRBV24-1 and J is TRBJ2-5; possibly TRBD1 for D (6 bases). Trimming shortened V by 3 bases and J by 5 bases, and 15 bases separated the two germline ends. The CDR3 sequence is 15 residues long. Germline CDR1 and CDR2: KGHDR and SFDVKD. The CDR3 reads CATSDPGTSSETQYF. The CDR3 bases are TGTGCCACCAGTGATCCCGGGACATCGTCGGAGACCCAGTACTTC.

As regards this clonotype: A much larger clone sits a single nucleotide away, making a read error possible. In nucleotides, the CDR3 is TGTGCCAGCAGCCTCCACCCGGGACTAGAAGAGACCCAGTACTTC. This encodes CASSLHPGLEETQYF. V usage is TRBV7-3 and J usage is TRBJ2-5; TRBD2 aligns across 8 bases. This CDR3 has 15 amino acids. Germline V lookup: CDR1 SGHTA, CDR2 FQGTGA. V lost 5 bases, J lost 3 bases, and 8 bases stayed unmatched.

There are many counts of this clonotype. J is TRBJ2-3 and V is TRBV29-1; TRBD2 aligns across 7 bases. J was trimmed by 0 bases and V by 8 bases; bases with no gene match: 5. Germline CDR1 is SQVTM and CDR2 is ANQGSEA. The CDR3 is made up of 13 amino acids. The CDR3, as DNA: TGCAGCCTAAAGCGGGACAGCACAGATACGCAGTATTTT. Protein sequence: CSLKRDSTDTQYF.

This clonotype came up many times. The rearrangement uses TRBV3-1 and TRBJ1-5; D is uncertain. Trimming stripped 4 bases from V and 4 bases from J, with 11 bases between. The CDR3 is 14 residues long. Germline CDR1 and CDR2: LGHDT and YNNKEL (reference sequence). CDR3: CASSLAGSNQPQHF. The CDR3 DNA follows: TGTGCCAGCAGCCTTGCCGGTTCTAATCAGCCCCAGCATTTT. Filled out from reference TRBV3-1 and TRBJ1-5, the complete variable domain reads DTAVSQTPKYLVTQMGNDKSIKCEQNLGHDTMYWYKQDSKKFLKIMFSYNNKELIINETVPNRFSPKSPDKAHLNLHINSLELGDSAVYFCASSLAGSNQPQHFGDGTRLSIL.

V is TRBV20-1 and J is TRBJ2-1, with D unclear. Trimming removed 0 bases at V and 0 bases at J, with 9 bases between. Germline-derived CDR1 and CDR2 are DFQATT and SNEGSKA (reference sequence). The CDR3 is 15 amino acids. Here the CDR3 DNA reads TGCAGTGCTAGAGATCCTGGCAACTCCTACAATGAGCAGTTCTTC. Amino acids: CSARDPGNSYNEQFF.